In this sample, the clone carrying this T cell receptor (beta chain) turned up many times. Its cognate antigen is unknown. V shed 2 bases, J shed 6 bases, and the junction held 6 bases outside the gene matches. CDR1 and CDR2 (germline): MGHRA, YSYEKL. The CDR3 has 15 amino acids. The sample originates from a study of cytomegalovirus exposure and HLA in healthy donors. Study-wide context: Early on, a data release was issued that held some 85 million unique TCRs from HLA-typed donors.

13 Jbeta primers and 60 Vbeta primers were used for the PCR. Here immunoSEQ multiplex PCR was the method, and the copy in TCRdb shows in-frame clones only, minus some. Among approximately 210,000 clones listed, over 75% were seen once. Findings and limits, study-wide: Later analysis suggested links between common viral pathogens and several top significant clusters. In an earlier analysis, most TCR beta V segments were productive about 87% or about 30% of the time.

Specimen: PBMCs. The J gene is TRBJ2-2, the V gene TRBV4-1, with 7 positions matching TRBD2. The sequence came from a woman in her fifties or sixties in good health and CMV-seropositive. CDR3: CASSQPWEGSGELFF. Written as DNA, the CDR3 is TGCGCCAGCAGCCAACCCTGGGAGGGCTCCGGGGAGCTGTTTTTT.